Each of the 11 T cell receptor beta chains below was sequenced from the same sample in a study of graft-versus-host responses after intestinal transplantation. Only in-frame clones appear in the TCRdb table, and some are missing; sequencing was by immunoSEQ multiplex PCR. The table includes around 100,000 clones, 80% to 95% detected once. No antigens are known for them. Here the sequenced sample was unstimulated CD8+ T cells sorted from spleen or lymph node cells, taken before intestinal transplant. The receptor set was obtained from a human donor who received an intestinal transplant.

The CDR3 sequence: CASSLVAGVRTAQETQYF. CDR3 DNA: TGCGCCAGCAGCTTGGTAGCGGGGGTACGAACGGCTCAAGAGACCCAGTACTTC. V gene TRBV5-1 combines with J gene TRBJ2-5; 9 bases are a match to TRBD2. This CDR3 contains 18 residues. The V gene end was trimmed by 0 bases and the J gene end by 2 bases; junction bases not matched to a gene: 11. The germline gives CDR1 SGHRS, CDR2 YFSETQ.

CDR3 residues: CASSQSPTYEQYF. The CDR3, as DNA: TGCGCCAGCAGCCAATCCCCGACCTACGAGCAGTACTTC. The V and J genes are TRBV4-1 and TRBJ2-7; D gene ambiguous. CDR1 is MGHRA, CDR2 YSYEKL, per germline. This CDR3 contains 13 residues. Trimming shortened V by 2 bases and J by 2 bases, and 7 bases separated the two germline ends.

This clone showed up just a few times. This sequence joins TRBV4-1 and TRBJ1-2; 7 nucleotides match TRBD1. Trimming took 1 base from V and 5 from J; bases not matched to a gene: 4. The CDR3 runs 14 residues. Germline CDR1 MGHRA, CDR2 YSYEKL. Written as DNA, the CDR3 is TGCGCCAGCAGCCAAGTCGGGACAGATTATGGCTACACCTTC. Translated: CASSQVGTDYGYTF.

The V call is TRBV5-8, the J call TRBJ2-5; 7 bases agree with TRBD2. Trimming at V came to 1 base and at J to 4 bases, leaving 7 bases not matched to a gene. The CDR3 contains 15 residues. From germline, CDR1 is SGHTS and CDR2 YDEGEE. DNA for the CDR3: TGTGCCAGCAGCTTGTATCCCGGACTAGGAGAGACCCAGTACTTC. This translates into CASSLYPGLGETQYF.

The chain is built from TRBV19 and TRBJ2-7; 9 bases agree with TRBD1. With V trimmed by 3 bases and J by 5 bases, 8 bases remained unmatched. Germline V gene sequence: CDR1 LNHDA, CDR2 SQIVND (reference sequence). The CDR3 spans 15 residues. DNA for the CDR3: TGTGCCAGTAGTATCGGGACAGGGTCTTTGGACGAGCAGTACTTC. Amino acid sequence: CASSIGTGSLDEQYF.

The chain links TRBV7-9 to TRBJ1-6, with no clear D. The CDR3 covers 15 residues. Per germline, CDR1 SEHNR and CDR2 FQNEAQ (reference sequence). The V end lost 2 bases, the J end lost 8 bases, and 13 bases lay between the germline ends. CDR3 sequence (DNA): TGTGCCAGCAGCTTACTTGGGGTCGGTGATTCACCCCTCCACTTT. Residues: CASSLLGVGDSPLHF.

The rearrangement links TRBV2 to TRBJ1-1, with no clear D. Germline CDR1 SNHLY, CDR2 FYNNEI. Trimming left V 9 bases short and J 6 bases short, with 5 bases between. The CDR3 contains 9 residues. The CDR3 DNA follows: TGTGCCAGTGTTCCTGAAGCTTTCTTT. It specifies CASVPEAFF.

The V gene is TRBV5-4, the J gene TRBJ1-3; D is unclear. Trimming took 3 bases from V and 9 from J, leaving 19 bases between them. The CDR3 sequence is 15 residues long. Germline-derived CDR1 and CDR2 are SGHNT and YYREEE (reference sequence). CDR3 coding DNA: TGTGCCAGCAGCTCCTTCGGGCCGAGCGGCAGCACCATATATTTT. The encoded protein is CASSSFGPSGSTIYF.

The chain is built from TRBV6-1 and TRBJ2-7, with D hard to call. Germline V gene sequence: CDR1 MNHNS, CDR2 SASEGT. Trimming pared 3 bases from V and 6 bases from J, leaving 12 bases between. This CDR3 is built from 13 residues. The CDR3 bases are TGTGCCAGCAGTGATCTCCTTCTTCTCGAGCAGTACTTC. Amino acid sequence: CASSDLLLLEQYF.

J is TRBJ2-7 and V is TRBV10-1, with 8 bases fitting TRBD1. The V gene end was trimmed by 4 bases and the J gene end by 0 bases; junction bases not matched to a gene: 5. The CDR3 is made up of 15 amino acids. Germline lookup yields CDR1 WNHNN and CDR2 SYGVQD (reference sequence). The CDR3 sequence: CASSAVTGDSYEQYF. The CDR3 coding sequence is TGCGCCAGCAGTGCGGTGACAGGGGACTCCTACGAGCAGTACTTC.

V usage is TRBV9 and J usage is TRBJ2-3, with 8 bases that match TRBD2. Germline CDR1 is SGDLS and CDR2 is YYNGEE. The CDR3 is 17 residues long. V trimming: 2 bases; J trimming: 0 bases; junction bases outside the gene matches: 8. The CDR3 protein is CASSVSTSGTSTDTQYF. The DNA for the CDR3 is TGTGCCAGCAGCGTCAGCACTAGCGGAACTAGCACAGATACGCAGTATTTT.